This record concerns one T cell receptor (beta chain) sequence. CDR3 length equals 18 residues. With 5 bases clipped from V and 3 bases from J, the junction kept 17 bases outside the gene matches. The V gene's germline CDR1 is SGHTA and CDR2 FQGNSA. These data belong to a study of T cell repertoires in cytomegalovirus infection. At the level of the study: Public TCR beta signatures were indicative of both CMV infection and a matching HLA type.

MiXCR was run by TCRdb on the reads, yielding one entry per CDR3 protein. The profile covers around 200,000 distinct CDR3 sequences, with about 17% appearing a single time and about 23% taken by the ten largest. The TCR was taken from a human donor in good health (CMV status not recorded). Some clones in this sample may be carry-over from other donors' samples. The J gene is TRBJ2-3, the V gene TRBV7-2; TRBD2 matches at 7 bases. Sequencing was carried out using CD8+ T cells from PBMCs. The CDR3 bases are TGTGCCAGCAGCCATTCCTGGAGTAGCGGGCGCCCTACAGATACGCAGTATTTT. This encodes CASSHSWSSGRPTDTQYF.